This T cell receptor (beta chain) was profiled in a study of T cell responses to AZD1222 COVID-19 vaccine. Whole-study results and caveats: Of spike-specific TCRs, nearly half reportedly target regions left unmutated in variants. Seropositive status at baseline applied to only a handful of AZD1222 recipients. After the peak T cell response, and only then, were repertoires sampled. Donors were chiefly white British, with a greater number of females, and clonal diversity was perhaps underestimated.

Points on this clone: The antigen remains unidentified.

TCRdb's copy holds only in-frame clones and misses some; the assay was immunoSEQ multiplex PCR. Found here are around 130,000 clones, 88% of them singletons; the top ten hold approximately 18%. The sample was peripheral blood, taken on day 0 of MenACWY control vaccination. The source is an adult in good health.

CDR3 nucleotide sequence: TGTGCCAGCAGCGTAGCTGGGCTGCCCGGGGCTGAAGCTTTCTTT. This translates into CASSVAGLPGAEAFF. V gene TRBV9 combines with J gene TRBJ1-1; no firm D call. Germline values: CDR1 SGDLS, CDR2 YYNGEE. V was clipped by 0 bases and J by 6 bases, with 15 bases between them. The CDR3 consists of 15 residues.